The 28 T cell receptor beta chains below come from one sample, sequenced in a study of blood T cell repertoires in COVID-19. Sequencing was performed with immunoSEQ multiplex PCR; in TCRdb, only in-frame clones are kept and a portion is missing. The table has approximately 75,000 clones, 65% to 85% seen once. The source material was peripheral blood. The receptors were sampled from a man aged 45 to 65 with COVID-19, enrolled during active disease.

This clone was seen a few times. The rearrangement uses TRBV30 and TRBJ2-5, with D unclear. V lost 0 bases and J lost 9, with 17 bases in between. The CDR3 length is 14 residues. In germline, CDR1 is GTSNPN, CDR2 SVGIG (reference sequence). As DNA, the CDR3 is TGTGCCTGGAGTGTTGACCGCGCTTACAGACCCCAGTACTTC. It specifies CAWSVDRAYRPQYF.

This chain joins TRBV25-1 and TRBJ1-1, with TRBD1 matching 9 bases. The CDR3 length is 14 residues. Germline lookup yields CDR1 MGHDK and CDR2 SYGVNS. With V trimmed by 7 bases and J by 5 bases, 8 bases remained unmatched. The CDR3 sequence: CASNDGTGLTEAFF. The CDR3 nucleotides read TGTGCCAGCAATGACGGGACAGGGCTGACTGAAGCTTTCTTT.

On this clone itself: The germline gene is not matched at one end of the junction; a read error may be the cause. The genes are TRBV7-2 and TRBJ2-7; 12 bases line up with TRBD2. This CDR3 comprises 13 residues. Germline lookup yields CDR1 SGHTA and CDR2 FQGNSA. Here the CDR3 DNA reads TGTGCCAGCAGCTTAGCGGCTAGCGGGAGGGTAAACTTC. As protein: CASSLAASGRVNF.

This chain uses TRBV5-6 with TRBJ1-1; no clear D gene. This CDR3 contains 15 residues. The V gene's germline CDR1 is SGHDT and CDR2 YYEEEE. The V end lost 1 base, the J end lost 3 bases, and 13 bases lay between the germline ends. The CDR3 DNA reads TGTGCCAGCAGCTTGTCATGGGCCAAGGACACTGAAGCTTTCTTT. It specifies CASSLSWAKDTEAFF.

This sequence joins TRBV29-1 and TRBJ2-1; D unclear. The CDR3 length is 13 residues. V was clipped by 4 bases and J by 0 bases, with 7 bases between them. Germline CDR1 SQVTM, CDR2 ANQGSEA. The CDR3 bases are TGCAGCGTTGCTATGAGCTCCTACAATGAGCAGTTCTTC. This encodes CSVAMSSYNEQFF.

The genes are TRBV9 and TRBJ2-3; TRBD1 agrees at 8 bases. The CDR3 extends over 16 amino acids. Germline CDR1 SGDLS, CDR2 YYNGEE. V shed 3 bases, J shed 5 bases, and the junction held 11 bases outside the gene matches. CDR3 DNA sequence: TGTGCCAGCAGCGCTACCGGGACAGGAGTGGTAGATACGCAGTATTTT. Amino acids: CASSATGTGVVDTQYF.

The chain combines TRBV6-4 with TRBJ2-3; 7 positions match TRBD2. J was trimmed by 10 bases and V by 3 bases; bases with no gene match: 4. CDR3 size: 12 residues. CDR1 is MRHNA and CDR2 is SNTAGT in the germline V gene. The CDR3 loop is CASSESSGPQYF. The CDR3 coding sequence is TGTGCCAGCAGTGAATCTAGCGGTCCGCAGTATTTT.

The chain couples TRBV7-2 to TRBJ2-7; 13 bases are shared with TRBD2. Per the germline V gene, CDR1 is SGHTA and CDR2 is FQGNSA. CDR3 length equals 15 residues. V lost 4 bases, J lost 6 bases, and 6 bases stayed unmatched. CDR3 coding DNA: TGTGCCAGCAGCTCAACTAGCGGGAGGGCCGTCGAGCAGTACTTC. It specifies CASSSTSGRAVEQYF. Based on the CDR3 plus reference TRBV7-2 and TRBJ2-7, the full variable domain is GAGVSQSPSNKVTEKGKDVELRCDPISGHTALYWYRQSLGQGLEFLIYFQGNSAPDKSGLPSDRFSAERTGGSVSTLTIQRTQQEDSAVYLCASSSTSGRAVEQYFGPGTRLTVT.

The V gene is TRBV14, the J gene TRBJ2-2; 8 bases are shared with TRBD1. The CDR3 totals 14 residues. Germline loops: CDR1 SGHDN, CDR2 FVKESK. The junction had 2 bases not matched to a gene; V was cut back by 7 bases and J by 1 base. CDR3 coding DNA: TGTGCCAGCAAAGGGACAGGGAACACCGGGGAGCTGTTTTTT. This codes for CASKGTGNTGELFF.

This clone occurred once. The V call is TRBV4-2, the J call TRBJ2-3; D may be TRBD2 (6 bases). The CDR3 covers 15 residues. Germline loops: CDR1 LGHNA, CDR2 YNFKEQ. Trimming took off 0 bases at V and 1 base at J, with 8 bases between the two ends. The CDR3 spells CASSQDRRGTDTQYF. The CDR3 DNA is TGTGCCAGCAGCCAAGATCGGAGGGGCACAGATACGCAGTATTTT.

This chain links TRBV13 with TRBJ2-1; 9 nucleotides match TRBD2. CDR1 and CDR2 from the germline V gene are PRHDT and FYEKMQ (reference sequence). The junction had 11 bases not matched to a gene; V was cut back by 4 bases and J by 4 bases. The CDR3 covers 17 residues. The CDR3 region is CASSCFQTSGDYNEQFF. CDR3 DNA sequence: TGTGCCAGCAGCTGCTTCCAGACTAGCGGAGATTACAATGAGCAGTTCTTC.

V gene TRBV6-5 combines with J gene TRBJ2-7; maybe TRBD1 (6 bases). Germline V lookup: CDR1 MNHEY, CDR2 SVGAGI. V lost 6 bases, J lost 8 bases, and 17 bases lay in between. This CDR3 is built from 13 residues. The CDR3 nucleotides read TGTGCCAGCAGGCCCAGGGGAGAGGACCAGCAGTACTTC. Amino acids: CASRPRGEDQQYF.

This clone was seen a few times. DNA of the CDR3: TGCAGTGCTAGAAGGGGTGAGCAGTTCTTC. Translated: CSARRGEQFF. The V call is TRBV20-1, the J call TRBJ2-1, with a possible D match to TRBD1 (5 bases). The CDR3 runs to 10 residues. The germline V gene encodes CDR1 DFQATT and CDR2 SNEGSKA (reference sequence). Trimming pared 2 bases from V and 9 bases from J, leaving 5 bases between.

The CDR3: CASSRDRTGVGELFF. CDR3 bases: TGCGCCAGCAGCCGTGACAGGACAGGGGTCGGGGAGCTGTTTTTT. This chain links TRBV5-1 with TRBJ2-2; 9 bases are a match to TRBD1. The germline V gene encodes CDR1 SGHRS and CDR2 YFSETQ. Trimming at V came to 4 bases and at J to 7 bases, leaving 8 bases not matched to a gene. The CDR3 extends over 15 amino acids.

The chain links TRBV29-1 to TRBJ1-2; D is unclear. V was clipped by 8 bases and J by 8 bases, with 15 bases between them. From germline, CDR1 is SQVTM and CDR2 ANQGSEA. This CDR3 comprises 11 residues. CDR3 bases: TGCAGCCTAGGGTCAGCGGGGGGCTACACCTTC. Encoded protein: CSLGSAGGYTF.

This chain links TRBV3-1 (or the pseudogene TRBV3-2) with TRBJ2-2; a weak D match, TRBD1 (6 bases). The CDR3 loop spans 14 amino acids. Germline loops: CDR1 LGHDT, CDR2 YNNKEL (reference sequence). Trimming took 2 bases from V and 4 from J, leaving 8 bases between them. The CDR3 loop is CASSQRTATGELFF. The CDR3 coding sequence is TGTGCCAGCAGCCAAAGGACAGCCACCGGGGAGCTGTTTTTT.

CDR3 amino acids: CAWRWSSGANEQFF. CDR3 bases: TGTGCCTGGAGATGGTCTAGCGGGGCTAATGAGCAGTTCTTC. This chain connects TRBV30 to TRBJ2-1; 9 positions match TRBD2. V trimming: 3 bases; J trimming: 7 bases; junction bases outside the gene matches: 7. The CDR3 runs to 14 residues. Germline V gene data show CDR1 as GTSNPN and CDR2 as SVGIG (reference sequence). Using reference TRBV30 and TRBJ2-1 for the parts outside the CDR3, the full variable domain is SQTIHQWPATLVQPVGSPLSLECTVEGTSNPNLYWYRQAAGRGLQLLFYSVGIGQISSEVPQNLSASRPQDRQFILSSKKLLLSDSGFYLCAWRWSSGANEQFFGPGTRLTVL.

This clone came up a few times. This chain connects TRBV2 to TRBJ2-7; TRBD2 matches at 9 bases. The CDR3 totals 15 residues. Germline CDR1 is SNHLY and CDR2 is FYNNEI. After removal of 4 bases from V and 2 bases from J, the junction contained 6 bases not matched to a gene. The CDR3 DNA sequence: TGTGCCAGCAGTGTGGCGGGAGGGGTCGCCTACGAGCAGTACTTC. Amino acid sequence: CASSVAGGVAYEQYF.

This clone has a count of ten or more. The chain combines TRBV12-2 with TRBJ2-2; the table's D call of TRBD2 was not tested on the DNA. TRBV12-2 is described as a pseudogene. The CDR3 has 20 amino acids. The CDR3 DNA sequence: TGTGCAAGTCGTTCAGGACTAGCGGGAGATGCAAAGGTTCACACCGGGGAGCTGTTTTTT. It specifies CASRSGLAGDAKVHTGELFF.

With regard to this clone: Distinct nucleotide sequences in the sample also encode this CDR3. CDR3 sequence reads: CASSLRLVGYNEQFF. CDR3 in DNA: TGTGCCAGCAGCTTGAGACTAGTCGGGTACAATGAGCAGTTCTTC. This sequence joins TRBV5-4 and TRBJ2-1, with D perhaps TRBD2 (6 bases). V gave up 1 base and J gave up 4 bases, with 12 bases separating them. The CDR3 length is 15 residues. The germline V gene has CDR1 SGHNT and CDR2 YYREEE (reference sequence).

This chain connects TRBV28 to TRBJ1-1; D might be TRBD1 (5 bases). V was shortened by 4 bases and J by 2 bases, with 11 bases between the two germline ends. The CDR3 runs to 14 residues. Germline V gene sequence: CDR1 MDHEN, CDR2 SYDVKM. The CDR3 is CASSSGLQNTEAFF. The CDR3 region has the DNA TGTGCCAGCAGTTCGGGACTCCAAAACACTGAAGCTTTCTTT.

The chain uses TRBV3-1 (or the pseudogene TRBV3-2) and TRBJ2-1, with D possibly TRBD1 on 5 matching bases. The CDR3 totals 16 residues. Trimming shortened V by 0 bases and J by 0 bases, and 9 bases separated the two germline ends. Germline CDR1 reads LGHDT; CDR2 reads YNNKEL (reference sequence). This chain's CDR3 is CASSQDQGRSYNEQFF. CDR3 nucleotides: TGTGCCAGCAGCCAAGATCAGGGTCGCTCCTACAATGAGCAGTTCTTC.

The CDR3 region is CASAETVGTEAFF. DNA of the CDR3: TGTGCCAGCGCGGAGACAGTGGGCACTGAAGCTTTCTTT. The rearrangement links TRBV6-5 to TRBJ1-1; D might be TRBD1 (5 bases). The ends were cut back, 8 bases at V and 4 bases at J, with 14 bases in the middle. Looked up from germline, CDR1 is MNHEY and CDR2 is SVGAGI. There are 13 residues in the CDR3.

DNA for the CDR3: TGTGCCAGCAGCTTAACAGGGGAGATTTCACCCCTCCACTTT. This translates into CASSLTGEISPLHF. The chain is built from TRBV7-9 and TRBJ1-6, with 7 bases aligning to TRBD1. With 2 bases clipped from V and 9 bases from J, the junction kept 4 bases outside the gene matches. The germline V gene encodes CDR1 SEHNR and CDR2 FQNEAQ (reference sequence). This CDR3 comprises 14 residues.

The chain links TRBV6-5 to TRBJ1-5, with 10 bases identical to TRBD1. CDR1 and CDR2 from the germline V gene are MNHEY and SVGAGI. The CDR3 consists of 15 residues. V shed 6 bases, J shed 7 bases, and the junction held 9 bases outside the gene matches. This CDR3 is CASSRGGTGEQPQHF. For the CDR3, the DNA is TGTGCCAGCAGCCGGGGTGGGACAGGGGAACAGCCCCAGCATTTT.

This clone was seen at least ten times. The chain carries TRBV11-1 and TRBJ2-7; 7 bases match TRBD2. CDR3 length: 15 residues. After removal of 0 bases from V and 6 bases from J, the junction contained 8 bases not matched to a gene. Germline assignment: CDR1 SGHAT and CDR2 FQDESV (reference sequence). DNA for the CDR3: TGTGCCAGCAGCTTAGCCGGAGGGCCGGGGGGCGAGCAGTACTTC. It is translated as CASSLAGGPGGEQYF.

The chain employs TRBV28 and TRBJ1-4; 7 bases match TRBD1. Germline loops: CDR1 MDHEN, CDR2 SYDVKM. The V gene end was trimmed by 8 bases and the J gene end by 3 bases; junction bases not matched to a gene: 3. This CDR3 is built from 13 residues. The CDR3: CASQTGPNEKLFF. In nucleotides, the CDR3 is TGTGCCAGCCAGACAGGGCCTAATGAAAAACTGTTTTTT.

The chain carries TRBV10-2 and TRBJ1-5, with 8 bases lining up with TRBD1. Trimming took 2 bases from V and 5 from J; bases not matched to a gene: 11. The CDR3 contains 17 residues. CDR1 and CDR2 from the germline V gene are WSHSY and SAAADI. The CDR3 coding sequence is TGCGCCAGCAGTGAGCCGACCTCAGACAGGGGCTATCAGCCCCAGCATTTT. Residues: CASSEPTSDRGYQPQHF.